This T cell receptor (beta chain) is drawn from a study of T cells in Graves' hyperthyroidism and ophthalmopathy (dated by TCRdb to about 2019). Context from the whole study: Peripheral blood samples were taken at initial diagnosis, before any treatment was given. After sampling, hyperthyroidism patients received methimazole starting at 30 mg daily, and ophthalmopathy patients received high-dose intravenous methylprednisolone. The study also compared thyroid tissue and blood T-cell repertoires from more than five Graves' hyperthyroidism patients. Whether ophthalmopathy could be predicted prospectively was tested in an independent validation cohort made up of roughly 19 hyperthyroidism patients plus 17 patients who later progressed to ophthalmopathy. The paper reports TCR Vbeta CDR3 sequencing of about 140 peripheral blood samples: around 45 ophthalmopathy, roughly 80 hyperthyroidism and around 17 progressor patients. The roughly 94 discovery patients were randomly split 7:3 into training and test sets. To identify TCR V-J signatures that set the groups apart, the researchers used a discovery cohort of 100 patients, made up of around 40 with Graves' ophthalmopathy and 57 with stable Graves' hyperthyroidism.

A few counts support this clonotype. The antigen this receptor binds is unknown. The sample holds no much larger clone one base away, and base qualities are not on file. The germline V gene supplies CDR1 SGDLS and CDR2 YYNGEE. V lost 4 bases and J lost 2 bases; the stretch between them is 15 bases long. Spanning cysteine to phenylalanine, the CDR3 consists of 15 amino acids. Only the CDR3 DNA is retained, 45 bases long and in frame from the first base. TCR beta CDR3 regions were amplified from RNA transcripts. For the first round of RT-PCR on the TCR CDR3, the HTBI primer set was used together with the Qiagen OneStep RT-PCR kit. Libraries were constructed in a second round of multiplex PCR, after which size selection and purification were performed. Libraries were sequenced paired-end with 100 bp reads on an Illumina HiSeq2000. For the original study's pipeline: Raw data were processed with SOAPnuke, discarding reads with adapters, uncalled bases, mean Phred below 15, or no exact constant-primer or identifier match. COPE v1.2.5 was used to merge high-quality paired reads, and clonotypes were defined as unique nucleotide sequences. MiTCR v1.1 was used to align the clonotypes against IMGT TRBV, TRBD and TRBJ reference segments. Analysis was restricted to V-J combinations with a frequency above 0.0001, which covered about 99% of repertoires. The TCS score was defined as F50 (clonal expansion) divided by E x V (chaos), with BLOSUM62-based TCRdist calculated between CDR3 peptides within each V-J. Welch's t-statistics and random forest reduced around 550 V-J features to 10 to 15, which were used in a naive Bayes classifier (R e1071). TCRdb cleaned the public reads at Q25 with fastp, built clones with MiXCR and kept in-frame beta chains. One record per CDR3 amino acid sequence lists the most common genes and DNA. TCRdb, not the authors, supplied the V and J calls. The sample data list 640,000 or so distinct CDR3 sequences, and approximately 14% of these were observed just once. The top ten hold roughly 7.1% of the sample.

Ophthalmopathy patients had moderately to severely active disease, with a Clinical Activity Score of 3 or more, a NOSPECS grade of 4 or more, and a disease duration of less than 3 months. Any patient with an uncontrolled infection, another autoimmune disease, pregnancy or lactation was excluded. Diagnoses relied on clinical symptoms, serum thyroxine and TRAb, thyroid ultrasound and orbital computed tomography. PBMCs were isolated from roughly 10 ml of fresh peripheral blood by Ficoll-Paque density gradient centrifugation. Trizol reagent was used to extract total RNA, and RNA quality was then checked on an Agilent 2100 Bioanalyzer. On the study overall, not on this receptor specifically: In validation, the model predicted progression to ophthalmopathy a median of about 6 months before onset, with approximately 71% sensitivity and nearly 75% specificity. Most expanded thyroid clonotypes (frequency above 0.001) were also detected in blood, suggesting blood repertoires may reflect thyroid immune responses. No statistical method was used to set the sample size in advance, and investigators knew the group allocation. In cross-validation, a model built on a 13 V-J signature told ophthalmopathy apart from stable hyperthyroidism with just under 90% sensitivity and approximately 81% specificity, and in testing the same model reached 80%/75%.

The V gene is TRBV9 and the J gene is TRBJ1-2; tentative D gene TRBD1, with 5 bases matching. The sequence came from a woman aged 18-35 years with Graves' ophthalmopathy. Sequences were obtained from blood. The CDR3 protein is CASSPGGRVNYGYTF. The DNA is as follows: TGTGCCAGCAGCCCAGGCGGCAGGGTCAACTATGGCTACACCTTC.